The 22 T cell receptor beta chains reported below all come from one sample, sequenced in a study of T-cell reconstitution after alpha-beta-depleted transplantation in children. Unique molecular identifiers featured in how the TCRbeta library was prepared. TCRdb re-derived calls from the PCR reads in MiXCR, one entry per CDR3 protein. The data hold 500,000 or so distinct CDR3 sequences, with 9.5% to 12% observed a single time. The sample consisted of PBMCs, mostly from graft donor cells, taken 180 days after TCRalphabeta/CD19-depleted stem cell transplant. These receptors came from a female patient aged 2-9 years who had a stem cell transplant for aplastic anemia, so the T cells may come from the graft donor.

The CDR3 DNA sequence: TGTGCCAGCAGCCCACGACTAGCGGGAGGGCCCGGGGACGAGCAGTACTTC. Translating it yields CASSPRLAGGPGDEQYF. V and J are TRBV9 and TRBJ2-7, with 14 bases aligning to TRBD2. V was pared by 4 bases and J by 5 bases, with 11 bases of the junction left unmatched. Germline CDR1 is SGDLS and CDR2 is YYNGEE. The CDR3 has 17 amino acids. Full variable domain (rest looked up from reference TRBV9 and TRBJ2-7): DSGVTQTPKHLITATGQRVTLRCSPRSGDLSVYWYQQSLDQGLQFLIQYYNGEERAKGNILERFSAQQFPDLHSELNLSSLELGDSALYFCASSPRLAGGPGDEQYFGPGTRLTVT.

The CDR3 spells CASSPGGADTYNEQFF. The CDR3 nucleotides are TGCGCCAGCAGCCCCGGGGGGGCGGATACCTACAATGAGCAGTTCTTC. The rearrangement joins TRBV5-1 to TRBJ2-1; 8 nucleotides line up with TRBD2. The CDR3 totals 16 residues. Germline V gene data show CDR1 as SGHRS and CDR2 as YFSETQ. V was clipped by 4 bases and J by 2 bases; unmatched bases: 8.

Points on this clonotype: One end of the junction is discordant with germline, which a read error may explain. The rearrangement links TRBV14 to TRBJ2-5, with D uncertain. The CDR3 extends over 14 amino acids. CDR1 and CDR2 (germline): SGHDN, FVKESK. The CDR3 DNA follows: TGTGCCAACAGCCAAGTAGCAGGAAAAGAGACCCAGTACTTC. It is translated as CANSQVAGKETQYF.

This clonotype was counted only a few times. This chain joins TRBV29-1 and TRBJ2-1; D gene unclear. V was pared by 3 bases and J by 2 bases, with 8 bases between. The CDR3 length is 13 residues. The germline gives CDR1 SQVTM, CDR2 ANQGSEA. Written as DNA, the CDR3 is TGCAGCGTTGATCGGAGAGCCTACAATGAGCAGTTCTTC. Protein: CSVDRRAYNEQFF.

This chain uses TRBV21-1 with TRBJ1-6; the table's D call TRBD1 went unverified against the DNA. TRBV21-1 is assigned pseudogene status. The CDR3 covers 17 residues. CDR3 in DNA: TGTGCCAGCAGCAATATGGGCCGGGGGCGAAATAATTCACCCCTCCACTTT. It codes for CASSNMGRGRNNSPLHF.

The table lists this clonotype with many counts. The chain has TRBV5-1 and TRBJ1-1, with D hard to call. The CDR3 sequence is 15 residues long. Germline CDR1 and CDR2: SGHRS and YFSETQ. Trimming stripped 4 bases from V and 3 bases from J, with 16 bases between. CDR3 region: CASSPRARGDTEAFF. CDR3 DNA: TGCGCCAGCAGCCCGCGGGCGAGAGGAGACACTGAAGCTTTCTTT.

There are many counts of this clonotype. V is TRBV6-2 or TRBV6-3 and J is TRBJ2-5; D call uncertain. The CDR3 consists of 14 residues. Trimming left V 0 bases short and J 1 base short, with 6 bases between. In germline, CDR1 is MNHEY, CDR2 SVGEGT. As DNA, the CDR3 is TGTGCCAGCAGTTACTCCCGAGTCCAAGAGACCCAGTACTTC. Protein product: CASSYSRVQETQYF.

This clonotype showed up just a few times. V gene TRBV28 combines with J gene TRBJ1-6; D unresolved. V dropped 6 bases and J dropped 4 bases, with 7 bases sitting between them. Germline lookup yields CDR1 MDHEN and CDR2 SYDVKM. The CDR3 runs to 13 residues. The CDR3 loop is CASRSRYNSPLHF. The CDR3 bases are TGTGCCAGCAGGTCGCGGTATAATTCACCCCTCCACTTT.

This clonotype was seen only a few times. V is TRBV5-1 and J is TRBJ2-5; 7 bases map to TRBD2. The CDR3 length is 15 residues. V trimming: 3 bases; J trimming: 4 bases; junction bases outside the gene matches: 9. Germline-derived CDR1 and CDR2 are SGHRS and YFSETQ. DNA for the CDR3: TGCGCCAGCAGCTGGCCGGCGGGAGTAGGAGAGACCCAGTACTTC. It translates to CASSWPAGVGETQYF. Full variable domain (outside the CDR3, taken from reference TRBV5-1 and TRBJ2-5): KAGVTQTPRYLIKTRGQQVTLSCSPISGHRSVSWYQQTPGQGLQFLFEYFSETQRNKGNFPGRFSGRQFSNSRSEMNVSTLELGDSALYLCASSWPAGVGETQYFGPGTRLLVL.

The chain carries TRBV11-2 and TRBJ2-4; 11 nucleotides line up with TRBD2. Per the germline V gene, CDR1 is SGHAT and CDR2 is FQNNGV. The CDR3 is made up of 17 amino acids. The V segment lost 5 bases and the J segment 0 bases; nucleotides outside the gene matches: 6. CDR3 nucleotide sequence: TGTGCCAGCAGCCTATATGGACTAGCGGGAGCCAAAAACATTCAGTACTTC. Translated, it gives CASSLYGLAGAKNIQYF.

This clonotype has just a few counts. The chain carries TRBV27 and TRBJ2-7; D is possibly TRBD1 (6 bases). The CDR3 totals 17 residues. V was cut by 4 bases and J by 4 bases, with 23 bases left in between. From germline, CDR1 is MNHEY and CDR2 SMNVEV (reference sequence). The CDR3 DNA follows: TGTGCCAGCAGTTCTCTCGCCACGACAGGCAAATTGTACGAGCAGTACTTC. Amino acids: CASSSLATTGKLYEQYF.

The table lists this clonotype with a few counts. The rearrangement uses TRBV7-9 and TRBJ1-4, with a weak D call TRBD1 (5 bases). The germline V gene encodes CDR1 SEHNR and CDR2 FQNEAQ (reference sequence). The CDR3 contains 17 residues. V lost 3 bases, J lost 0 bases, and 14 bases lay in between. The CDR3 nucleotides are TGTGCCAGCAGCTTCGGTGCGTGGGGGACAACTAATGAAAAACTGTTTTTT. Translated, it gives CASSFGAWGTTNEKLFF.

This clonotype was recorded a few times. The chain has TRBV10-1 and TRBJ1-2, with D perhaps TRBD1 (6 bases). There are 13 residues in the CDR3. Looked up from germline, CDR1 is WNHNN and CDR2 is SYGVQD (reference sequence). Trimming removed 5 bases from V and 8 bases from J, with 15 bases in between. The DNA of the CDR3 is TGCGCCAGCAGTCCTAACAGGGATCGGGGCTACACCTTC. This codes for CASSPNRDRGYTF.

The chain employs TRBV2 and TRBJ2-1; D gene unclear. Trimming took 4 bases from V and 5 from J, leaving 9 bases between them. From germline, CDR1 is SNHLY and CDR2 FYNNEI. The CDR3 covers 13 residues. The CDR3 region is CASSVISHNEQFF. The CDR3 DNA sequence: TGTGCCAGCAGTGTTATTAGCCACAATGAGCAGTTCTTC.

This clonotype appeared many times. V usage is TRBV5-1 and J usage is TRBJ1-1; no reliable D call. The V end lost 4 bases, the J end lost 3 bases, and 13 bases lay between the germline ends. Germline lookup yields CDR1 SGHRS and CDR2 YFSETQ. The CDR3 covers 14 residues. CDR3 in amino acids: CASSVQRSDTEAFF. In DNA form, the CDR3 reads TGCGCCAGCAGCGTACAGAGGAGCGACACTGAAGCTTTCTTT.

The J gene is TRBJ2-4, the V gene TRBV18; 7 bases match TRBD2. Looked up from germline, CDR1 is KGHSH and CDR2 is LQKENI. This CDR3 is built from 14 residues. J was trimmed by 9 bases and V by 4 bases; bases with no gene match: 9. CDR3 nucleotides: TGTGCCAGCTCACTTACCGGGACTATCGGCATTCAGTACTTC. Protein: CASSLTGTIGIQYF.

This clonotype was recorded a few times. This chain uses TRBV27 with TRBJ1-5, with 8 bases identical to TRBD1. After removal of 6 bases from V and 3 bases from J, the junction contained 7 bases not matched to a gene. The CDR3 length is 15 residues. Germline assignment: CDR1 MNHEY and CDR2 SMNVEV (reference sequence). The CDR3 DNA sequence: TGTGCCAGCAGCTCGGACAGGGAATTCAATCAGCCCCAGCATTTT. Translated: CASSSDREFNQPQHF.

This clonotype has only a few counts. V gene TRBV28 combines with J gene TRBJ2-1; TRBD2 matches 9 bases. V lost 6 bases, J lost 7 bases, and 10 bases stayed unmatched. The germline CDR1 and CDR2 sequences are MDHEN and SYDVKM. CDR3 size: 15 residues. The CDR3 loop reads CASSRPAGGTNEQFF. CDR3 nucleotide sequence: TGTGCCAGCAGCAGGCCTGCGGGAGGGACTAATGAGCAGTTCTTC.

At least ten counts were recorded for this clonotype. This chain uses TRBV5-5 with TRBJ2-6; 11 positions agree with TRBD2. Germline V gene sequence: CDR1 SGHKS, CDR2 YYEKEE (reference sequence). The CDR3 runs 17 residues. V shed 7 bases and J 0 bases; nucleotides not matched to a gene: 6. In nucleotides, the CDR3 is TGTGCCAGCGTGGGACTAGCGGTTTTCTCTGGGGCCAACGTCCTGACTTTC. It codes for CASVGLAVFSGANVLTF.

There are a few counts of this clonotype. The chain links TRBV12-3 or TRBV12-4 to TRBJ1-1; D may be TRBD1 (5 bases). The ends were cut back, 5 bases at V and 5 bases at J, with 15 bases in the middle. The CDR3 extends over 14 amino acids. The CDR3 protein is CASSLRRGETEAFF. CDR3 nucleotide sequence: TGTGCCAGCAGTCTCCGGAGAGGGGAGACTGAAGCTTTCTTT.

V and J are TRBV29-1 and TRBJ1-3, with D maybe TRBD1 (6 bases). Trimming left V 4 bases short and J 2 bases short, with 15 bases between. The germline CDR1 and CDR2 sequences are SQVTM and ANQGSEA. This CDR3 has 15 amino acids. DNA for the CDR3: TGCAGCGTTGCTCCCACAGGGCAGGCTGGAAACACCATATATTTT. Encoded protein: CSVAPTGQAGNTIYF.

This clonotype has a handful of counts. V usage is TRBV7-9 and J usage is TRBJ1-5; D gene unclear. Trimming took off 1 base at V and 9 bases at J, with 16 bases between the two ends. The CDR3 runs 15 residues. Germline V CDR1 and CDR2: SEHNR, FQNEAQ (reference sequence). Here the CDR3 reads CASSLGSEQSRPQHF. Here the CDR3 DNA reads TGTGCCAGCAGCTTAGGATCAGAACAATCACGGCCCCAGCATTTT.